The 24 T cell receptor beta chains below all came from one sample that was sequenced in a study of blood T cell repertoires in COVID-19 (TCRdb year 2020). Library generation was performed with the immunoSEQ multiplex PCR assay. Entries here come from immuneACCESS through TCRdb and include only in-frame sequences with V and J called. Some clones fail to appear in such tables; in the studies checked, an unresolved V gene covers under half of the shortfall, and the cause of the remainder is unknown. The sample table contains just under 250,000 clones; only one count was recorded for around 89% of them. The top ten clonotypes cover 3.5% to 5% of the sample. What was sequenced was PBMCs or T cells enriched from blood (not recorded which). Receptors originate from a woman between 25 and 40 years old who had recovered from COVID-19.

V is TRBV2 and J is TRBJ2-1, with 7 bases aligning to TRBD1. The CDR3 length is 15 residues. The V segment lost 8 bases and the J segment 3 bases; nucleotides outside the gene matches: 10. CDR1 and CDR2 (germline): SNHLY, FYNNEI. This CDR3 reads CASRMIGGHYNEQFF. CDR3 DNA sequence: TGTGCCAGCCGGATGATAGGGGGCCACTACAATGAGCAGTTCTTC.

The chain combines TRBV27 with TRBJ2-2, with TRBD2 matching 11 bases. The V and J ends lost 2 bases and 4 bases, in that order; junction bases with no gene match: 9. Germline CDR1 and CDR2: MNHEY and SMNVEV (reference sequence). This CDR3 has 18 amino acids. CDR3 nucleotides: TGTGCCAGCAGTTTAAGGGTAGCGGGAGGGAGAGGCACCGGGGAGCTGTTTTTT. Translation gives CASSLRVAGGRGTGELFF.

The chain joins TRBV28 to TRBJ2-7; possible D gene TRBD2, 5 bases. CDR3 length: 12 residues. The V end lost 4 bases, the J end lost 3 bases, and 7 bases lay between the germline ends. Germline V gene lookup returns CDR1 MDHEN and CDR2 SYDVKM. The CDR3 loop is CASSSSNYEQYF. Written as DNA, the CDR3 is TGTGCCAGCAGTTCTAGCAACTACGAGCAGTACTTC.

This chain uses TRBV7-2 with TRBJ1-2; maybe TRBD1 (6 bases). Germline V lookup: CDR1 SGHTA, CDR2 FQGNSA. The CDR3 has 13 residues. V was shortened by 1 base and J by 11 bases, with 14 bases between the two germline ends. In DNA form, the CDR3 reads TGTGCCAGCAGCTTAGGGACAGCCGGACCTTACACCTTC. Its translation: CASSLGTAGPYTF.

The chain recombines TRBV2 with TRBJ2-3, with D unresolved. The CDR3 consists of 11 residues. Per germline, CDR1 SNHLY and CDR2 FYNNEI. V was trimmed by 8 bases and J by 7 bases, leaving 10 bases between them. CDR3: CASGPTHTQYF. CDR3 nucleotide sequence: TGTGCCAGCGGTCCTACCCATACGCAGTATTTT.

The chain couples TRBV5-1 to TRBJ1-6; TRBD1 is a possible D gene (5 bases). Germline loops: CDR1 SGHRS, CDR2 YFSETQ. Trimming pared 4 bases from V and 10 bases from J, leaving 21 bases between. The CDR3 extends over 16 amino acids. CDR3 nucleotide sequence: TGCGCCAGCAGCCCCGCGGGGGGGGGATACCCGTCACCCCTCCACTTT. This translates into CASSPAGGGYPSPLHF.

CDR3 DNA: TGCAGCGTTGAGGTTCAGTCTGGCTACGAGCAGTACTTC. Translation: CSVEVQSGYEQYF. V is TRBV29-1 and J is TRBJ2-7; the D is unclear. There are 13 residues in the CDR3. Trimming pared 3 bases from V and 3 bases from J, leaving 12 bases between. Germline-derived CDR1 and CDR2 are SQVTM and ANQGSEA.

This clone was seen only once. V usage is TRBV7-2 and J usage is TRBJ1-1; possible D gene TRBD1, 5 bases. Per the germline V gene, CDR1 is SGHTA and CDR2 is FQGNSA. V lost 7 bases to trimming and J lost 5 bases, with 11 bases between them. This CDR3 has 12 residues. The CDR3, as DNA: TGTGCCAGCACCAAGGGGAAAACTGAAGCTTTCTTT. Translation: CASTKGKTEAFF.

This rearrangement joins TRBV7-3 to TRBJ2-2, with D maybe TRBD1 (6 bases). Per the germline V gene, CDR1 is SGHTA and CDR2 is FQGTGA. The CDR3 runs 17 residues. With 3 bases removed from V and 4 bases from J, the gap between germline ends came to 18 bases. The CDR3 sequence: CASSFQGPESGTGELFF. In DNA form, the CDR3 reads TGTGCCAGCAGCTTTCAGGGGCCTGAGTCGGGCACCGGGGAGCTGTTTTTT.

This clone was seen a few times. The V and J genes are TRBV29-1 and TRBJ1-2; D not certain. Germline assignment: CDR1 SQVTM and CDR2 ANQGSEA. V shed 1 base and J shed 4 bases, with 13 bases lying between them. The CDR3 is 14 residues long. The CDR3 DNA sequence: TGCAGCGTTGAAGGCGAGGAGCACACCTATGGCTACACCTTC. This encodes CSVEGEEHTYGYTF.

The genes are TRBV6-5 and TRBJ2-1; 12 nucleotides line up with TRBD2. The trim removed 6 bases at V and 7 bases at J, leaving 7 bases unmatched. The CDR3 length is 15 residues. Germline CDR1 MNHEY, CDR2 SVGAGI. CDR3 amino acids: CASRVTSGRGNEQFF. The CDR3 DNA reads TGTGCCAGCAGGGTGACTAGCGGGAGAGGGAATGAGCAGTTCTTC.

The CDR3, as DNA: TGTGCCAGCAGTTTAACGGGACAGGGGGCGAGAAAGACCCAGTACTTC. It translates to CASSLTGQGARKTQYF. The rearrangement uses TRBV28 and TRBJ2-5; TRBD1 agrees at 12 bases. Germline CDR1 and CDR2: MDHEN and SYDVKM. This CDR3 is built from 16 residues. The ends lost 2 bases at V and 6 bases at J; junction bases unmatched: 7.

V is TRBV6-5 and J is TRBJ1-4; 9 bases agree with TRBD1. Trimming took 0 bases from V and 7 from J; bases not matched to a gene: 3. CDR3 size: 15 residues. Per germline, CDR1 MNHEY and CDR2 SVGAGI. DNA of the CDR3: TGTGCCAGCAGTTACTCCGGGACAGGGCGTGAAAAACTGTTTTTT. Amino acid sequence: CASSYSGTGREKLFF.

The rearrangement links TRBV19 to TRBJ1-5; D ambiguous. V lost 8 bases, J lost 5 bases, and 10 bases lay in between. The CDR3 runs 12 residues. Per germline, CDR1 LNHDA and CDR2 SQIVND (reference sequence). The DNA for the CDR3 is TGTGCCAGTGGCTCTCTTTATCAGCCCCAGCATTTT. Translated: CASGSLYQPQHF.

This rearrangement joins TRBV30 to TRBJ1-5, with D uncertain. The CDR3 is made up of 14 amino acids. Trimming pared 0 bases from V and 0 bases from J, leaving 6 bases between. Germline-derived CDR1 and CDR2 are GTSNPN and SVGIG (reference sequence). The CDR3 region has the DNA TGTGCCTGGAGTGTTGACTTTAGCAATCAGCCCCAGCATTTT. It is translated as CAWSVDFSNQPQHF.

The chain recombines TRBV6-4 with TRBJ2-2; D is unresolved. Per germline, CDR1 MRHNA and CDR2 SNTAGT. V dropped 9 bases and J dropped 0 bases, with 14 bases sitting between them. The CDR3 length is 15 residues. The CDR3 is CASRLSETNTGELFF. The CDR3 nucleotides read TGTGCCAGTAGATTGAGCGAGACGAACACCGGGGAGCTGTTTTTT.

The V gene is TRBV3-1 (or the pseudogene TRBV3-2), the J gene TRBJ2-7, with a tentative D call TRBD1 (6 bases). Trimming took 4 bases from V and 7 from J, leaving 17 bases between them. CDR1 LGHDT and CDR2 YNNKEL come from the germline V gene (reference sequence). The CDR3 has 14 amino acids. The CDR3 here is CASSRDNTDGEQYF. DNA for the CDR3: TGTGCCAGCAGCCGGGACAACACGGATGGAGAGCAGTACTTC.

This clone has only a few counts. The chain joins TRBV5-1 to TRBJ1-2; 9 bases are shared with TRBD1. V lost 0 bases to trimming and J lost 7 bases; unmatched junction nucleotides: 4. The CDR3 length is 14 residues. Per germline, CDR1 SGHRS and CDR2 YFSETQ. The DNA for the CDR3 is TGCGCCAGCAGCTTGGGAGGGACAGGGAGTGGCTACACCTTC. Residues: CASSLGGTGSGYTF.

The chain employs TRBV5-5 and TRBJ1-5; 7 positions match TRBD1. The trim removed 2 bases at V and 2 bases at J, leaving 4 bases unmatched. The CDR3 length is 15 residues. Germline CDR1 is SGHKS and CDR2 is YYEKEE (reference sequence). The CDR3: CASSFRTGRNQPQHF. The CDR3 nucleotides read TGTGCCAGCAGCTTCCGGACAGGACGCAATCAGCCCCAGCATTTT.

This clone was observed a single time. In DNA form, the CDR3 reads TGTGCCAGTAGTATAGCCCCCAACAGGGTTAGTGGAAACACCATATATTTT. Translated, it gives CASSIAPNRVSGNTIYF. J is TRBJ1-3 and V is TRBV19; a possible D gene is TRBD1 (6 bases). The germline CDR1 and CDR2 sequences are LNHDA and SQIVND (reference sequence). The CDR3 extends over 17 amino acids. V was trimmed by 1 base and J by 3 bases, leaving 16 bases between them.

The chain recombines TRBV30 with TRBJ1-4; TRBD1 aligns across 11 bases. The germline gives CDR1 GTSNPN, CDR2 SVGIG (reference sequence). V was clipped by 2 bases and J by 5 bases; unmatched bases: 7. The CDR3 is 16 amino acids. CDR3 in amino acids: CAWSTGTGGSNEKLFF. The CDR3 DNA follows: TGTGCCTGGAGTACCGGGACAGGGGGTTCGAATGAAAAACTGTTTTTT.

The chain is built from TRBV24-1 and TRBJ2-3; TRBD2 is a possible D gene (5 bases). The CDR3 is 14 amino acids. Trimming removed 7 bases at V and 2 bases at J, with 12 bases between. Looked up from germline, CDR1 is KGHDR and CDR2 is SFDVKD. The DNA for the CDR3 is TGTGCCACCAGAGGAGGTCTACTCACAGATACGCAGTATTTT. Amino acid sequence: CATRGGLLTDTQYF.

This rearrangement joins TRBV6-2 or TRBV6-3 to TRBJ2-5; 10 bases are shared with TRBD1. V was pared by 0 bases and J by 1 base, with 2 bases of the junction left unmatched. Per germline, CDR1 MNHEY and CDR2 SVGEGT. The CDR3 spans 16 residues. CDR3 residues: CASSYSGTGAQETQYF. The CDR3 nucleotides read TGTGCCAGCAGTTACTCCGGGACAGGGGCCCAAGAGACCCAGTACTTC.

This clone was recorded only once. V is TRBV9 and J is TRBJ2-5, with D possibly matching TRBD1 (6 bases). Trimming shortened V by 4 bases and J by 5 bases, and 27 bases separated the two germline ends. CDR3 length equals 18 residues. The germline gives CDR1 SGDLS, CDR2 YYNGEE. The CDR3 region has the DNA TGTGCCAGCAGCTCCCGGTTGGGGGCCTCCCTTAGGGAGGAGACCCAGTACTTC. It encodes CASSSRLGASLREETQYF.